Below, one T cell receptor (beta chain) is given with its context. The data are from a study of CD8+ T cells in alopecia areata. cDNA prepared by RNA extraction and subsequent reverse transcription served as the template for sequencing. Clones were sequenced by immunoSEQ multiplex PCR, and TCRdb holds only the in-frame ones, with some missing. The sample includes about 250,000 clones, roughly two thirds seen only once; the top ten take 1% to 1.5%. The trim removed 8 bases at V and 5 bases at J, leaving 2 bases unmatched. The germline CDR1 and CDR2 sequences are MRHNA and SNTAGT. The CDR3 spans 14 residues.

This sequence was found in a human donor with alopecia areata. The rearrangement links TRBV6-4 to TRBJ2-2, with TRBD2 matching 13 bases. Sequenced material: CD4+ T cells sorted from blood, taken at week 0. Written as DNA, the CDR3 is TGTGCCAGCCGGACTAGCGGGGGAACCGGGGAGCTGTTTTTT. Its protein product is CASRTSGGTGELFF.